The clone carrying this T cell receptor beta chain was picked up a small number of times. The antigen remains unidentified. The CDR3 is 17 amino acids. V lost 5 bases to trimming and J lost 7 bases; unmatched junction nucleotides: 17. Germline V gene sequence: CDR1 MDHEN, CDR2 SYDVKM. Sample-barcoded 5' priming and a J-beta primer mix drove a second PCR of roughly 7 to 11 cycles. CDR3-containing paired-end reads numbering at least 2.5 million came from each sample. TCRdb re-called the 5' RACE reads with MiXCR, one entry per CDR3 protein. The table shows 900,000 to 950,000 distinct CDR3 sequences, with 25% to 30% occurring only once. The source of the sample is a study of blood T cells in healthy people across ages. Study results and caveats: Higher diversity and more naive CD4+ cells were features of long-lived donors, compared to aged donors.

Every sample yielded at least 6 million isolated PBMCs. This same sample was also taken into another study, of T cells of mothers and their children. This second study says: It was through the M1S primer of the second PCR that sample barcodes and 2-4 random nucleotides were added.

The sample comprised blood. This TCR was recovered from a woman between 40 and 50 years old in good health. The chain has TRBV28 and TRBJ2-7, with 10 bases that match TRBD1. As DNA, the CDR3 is TGTGCCAGCAGTCAGCCCCCCGGGACAGGGGATGGCAATGAGCAGTACTTC. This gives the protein CASSQPPGTGDGNEQYF.